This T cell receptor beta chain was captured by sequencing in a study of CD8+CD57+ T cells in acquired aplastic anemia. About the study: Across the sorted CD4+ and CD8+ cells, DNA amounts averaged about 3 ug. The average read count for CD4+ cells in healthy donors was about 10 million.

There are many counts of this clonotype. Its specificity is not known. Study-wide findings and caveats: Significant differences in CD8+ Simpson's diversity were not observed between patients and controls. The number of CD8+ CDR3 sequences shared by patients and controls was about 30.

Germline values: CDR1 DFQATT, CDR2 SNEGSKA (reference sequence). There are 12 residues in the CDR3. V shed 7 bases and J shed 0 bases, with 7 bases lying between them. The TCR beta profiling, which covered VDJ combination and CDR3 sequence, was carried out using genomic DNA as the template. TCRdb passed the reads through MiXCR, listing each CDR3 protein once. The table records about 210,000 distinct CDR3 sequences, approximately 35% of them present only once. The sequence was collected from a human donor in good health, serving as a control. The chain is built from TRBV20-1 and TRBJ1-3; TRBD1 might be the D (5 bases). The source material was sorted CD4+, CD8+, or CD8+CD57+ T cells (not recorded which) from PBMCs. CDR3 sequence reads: CSVGGSGNTIYF. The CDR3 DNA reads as TGCAGTGTTGGGGGCTCTGGAAACACCATATATTTT.